Presented here are 13 T cell receptor beta chains from one specimen sequenced in a study of regulatory T cells in long-lasting Graves disease. Through Arm-PCR of CDR3 regions and iRepertoire HTBI primers, TCR beta libraries were built. One entry per CDR3 protein results from TCRdb running MiXCR on the multiplex PCR reads. The data show approximately 490,000 distinct CDR3 sequences, around 15% seen once. The sample's time point: newly diagnosed GD, antithyroid drugs for less than 3 months. Scientists built the TCR library using RNA that was extracted from PBMCs. This same sample was also taken into another study, of T cells in Graves' hyperthyroidism and ophthalmopathy.

This sample comprised peripheral blood mononuclear cells (PBMCs), obtained at new diagnosis, from a patient treated with antithyroid drugs. The source is a middle-aged man with Graves disease.

The rearrangement links TRBV29-1 to TRBJ2-2; 8 bases align to TRBD1. Germline-derived CDR1 and CDR2 are SQVTM and ANQGSEA. V shed 7 bases and J 4 bases; nucleotides not matched to a gene: 5. The CDR3 is made up of 13 amino acids. CDR3 loop: CSAGQGTTGELFF. The CDR3 nucleotides are TGCAGCGCTGGACAGGGCACCACCGGGGAGCTGTTTTTT.

This clonotype was detected only a few times. A far larger clone is a single base away, which makes a read error likely. The genes are TRBV20-1 and TRBJ2-1, with D uncertain. The J call may not be correct, given that the DNA end is closer to TRBJ2-5. CDR3 length equals 13 residues. The germline V gene encodes CDR1 DFQATT and CDR2 SNEGSKA (reference sequence). The CDR3 here is CSALGPARETQYF. The DNA of the CDR3 is TGCAGTGCACTGGGCCCCGCTCGGGAGACCCAGTACTTC.

The rearrangement joins TRBV5-1 to TRBJ2-3; a weak D match, TRBD1 (6 bases). Germline values: CDR1 SGHRS, CDR2 YFSETQ. This CDR3 comprises 15 residues. V lost 3 bases to trimming and J lost 1 base, with 12 bases between them. The CDR3: CASSWGRRGTDTQYF. The CDR3 bases are TGCGCCAGCAGCTGGGGGCGCCGTGGCACAGATACGCAGTATTTT.

In this sample, this clonotype turned up many times. The chain uses TRBV2 and TRBJ2-3; D is uncertain. This CDR3 has 14 amino acids. V was trimmed by 1 base and J by 0 bases, leaving 5 bases between them. CDR1 is SNHLY, CDR2 FYNNEI, per germline. In DNA, the CDR3 is TGTGCCAGCAGTGAAGTAGGAAGCACAGATACGCAGTATTTT. This sequence encodes CASSEVGSTDTQYF. The full variable domain, with the rest looked up from reference TRBV2 and TRBJ2-3, is EPEVTQTPSHQVTQMGQEVILRCVPISNHLYFYWYRQILGQKVEFLVSFYNNEISEKSEIFDDQFSVERPDGSNFTLKIRSTKLEDSAMYFCASSEVGSTDTQYFGPGTRLTVL.

This clonotype was recorded at least ten times. The chain is built from TRBV5-1 and TRBJ2-1; 11 positions agree with TRBD2. With 4 bases clipped from V and 8 bases from J, the junction kept 5 bases outside the gene matches. This CDR3 is 14 amino acids long. The germline V gene has CDR1 SGHRS and CDR2 YFSETQ. CDR3 bases: TGCGCCAGCAGCCTGACTAGCGGGATCCATGAGCAGTTCTTC. It is translated as CASSLTSGIHEQFF. The full variable domain, its missing parts supplied by reference TRBV5-1 and TRBJ2-1, is KAGVTQTPRYLIKTRGQQVTLSCSPISGHRSVSWYQQTPGQGLQFLFEYFSETQRNKGNFPGRFSGRQFSNSRSEMNVSTLELGDSALYLCASSLTSGIHEQFFGPGTRLTVL.

Remarks on this clonotype: A much larger clone lies a single base off, so this may be a read error. The rearrangement joins TRBV7-8 to TRBJ2-3; D ambiguous. The J call is doubtful: the DNA matches TRBJ2-7 better. The germline gives CDR1 SGHVS, CDR2 FQNEAQ. The CDR3 runs 13 residues. This chain's CDR3 is CASSSRWSNEQYF. The CDR3 nucleotides are TGTGCCAGCAGCTCAAGATGGTCCAATGAGCAGTACTTC.

The CDR3 here is CASSQVDGGEQFF. The CDR3 DNA follows: TGTGCCAGCAGCCAAGTCGACGGTGGTGAGCAGTTCTTC. The chain is built from TRBV3-1 and TRBJ2-1; D unclear. V was shortened by 1 base and J by 9 bases, with 10 bases between the two germline ends. The CDR3 is made up of 13 amino acids. The V gene's germline CDR1 is LGHDT and CDR2 YNNKEL (reference sequence).

This clonotype was counted at least ten times. The CDR3: CASSLERQGMGEQYF. CDR3 nucleotides: TGCGCCAGCAGCTTGGAGAGACAGGGGATGGGCGAGCAGTACTTC. The chain is built from TRBV5-1 and TRBJ2-7; 8 nucleotides agree with TRBD1. With 0 bases clipped from V and 6 bases from J, the junction kept 8 bases outside the gene matches. CDR1 and CDR2 (germline): SGHRS, YFSETQ. The CDR3 length is 15 residues.

This clonotype has more than one count but fewer than ten. The rearrangement joins TRBV12-3 or TRBV12-4 to TRBJ1-1; TRBD1 might be the D (6 bases). The CDR3 totals 15 residues. The ends were cut back, 5 bases at V and 3 bases at J, with 16 bases in the middle. The CDR3 sequence: CASSPSGRGDTEAFF. CDR3 nucleotides: TGTGCCAGCAGTCCAAGCGGCAGGGGTGACACTGAAGCTTTCTTT.

This clonotype was seen at least ten times. The rearrangement links TRBV18 to TRBJ1-1; D gene uncertain. The CDR3 consists of 14 residues. The ends were cut back, 1 base at V and 6 bases at J, with 12 bases in the middle. The germline V gene has CDR1 KGHSH and CDR2 LQKENI. This CDR3 is CASSPQGGKSEAFF. The CDR3 nucleotides read TGTGCCAGCTCACCACAGGGAGGGAAGTCTGAAGCTTTCTTT.

This clonotype was picked up many times. The chain couples TRBV6-1 to TRBJ1-5; D ambiguous. The CDR3 extends over 13 amino acids. Germline V gives CDR1 MNHNS, CDR2 SASEGT. The ends were cut back, 4 bases at V and 7 bases at J, with 11 bases in the middle. The CDR3 coding sequence is TGTGCCAGCAGTGGGACTGCTAGGCAGCCCCAGCATTTT. Translating it yields CASSGTARQPQHF.

The rearrangement links TRBV15 to TRBJ2-3; perhaps D is TRBD1 or TRBD2 (6 bases each). The length of the CDR3 is 14 residues. CDR1 and CDR2 (germline): LNHNV, YYDKDF (reference sequence). The V end lost 3 bases, the J end lost 5 bases, and 12 bases lay between the germline ends. The CDR3 reads CATSSLRGEDTQYF. CDR3 coding DNA: TGTGCCACCAGCAGCCTGAGGGGGGAAGATACGCAGTATTTT.

This clonotype has at least ten counts. The CDR3 sequence is CANRGQGAIHEQYF. CDR3 DNA: TGTGCCAACCGGGGACAGGGGGCTATTCACGAGCAGTACTTC. The V gene is TRBV2, the J gene TRBJ2-7, with TRBD1 identical over 12 bases. CDR1 and CDR2 (germline): SNHLY, FYNNEI. The V segment lost 10 bases and the J segment 5 bases; nucleotides outside the gene matches: 9. This CDR3 region has 14 residues.